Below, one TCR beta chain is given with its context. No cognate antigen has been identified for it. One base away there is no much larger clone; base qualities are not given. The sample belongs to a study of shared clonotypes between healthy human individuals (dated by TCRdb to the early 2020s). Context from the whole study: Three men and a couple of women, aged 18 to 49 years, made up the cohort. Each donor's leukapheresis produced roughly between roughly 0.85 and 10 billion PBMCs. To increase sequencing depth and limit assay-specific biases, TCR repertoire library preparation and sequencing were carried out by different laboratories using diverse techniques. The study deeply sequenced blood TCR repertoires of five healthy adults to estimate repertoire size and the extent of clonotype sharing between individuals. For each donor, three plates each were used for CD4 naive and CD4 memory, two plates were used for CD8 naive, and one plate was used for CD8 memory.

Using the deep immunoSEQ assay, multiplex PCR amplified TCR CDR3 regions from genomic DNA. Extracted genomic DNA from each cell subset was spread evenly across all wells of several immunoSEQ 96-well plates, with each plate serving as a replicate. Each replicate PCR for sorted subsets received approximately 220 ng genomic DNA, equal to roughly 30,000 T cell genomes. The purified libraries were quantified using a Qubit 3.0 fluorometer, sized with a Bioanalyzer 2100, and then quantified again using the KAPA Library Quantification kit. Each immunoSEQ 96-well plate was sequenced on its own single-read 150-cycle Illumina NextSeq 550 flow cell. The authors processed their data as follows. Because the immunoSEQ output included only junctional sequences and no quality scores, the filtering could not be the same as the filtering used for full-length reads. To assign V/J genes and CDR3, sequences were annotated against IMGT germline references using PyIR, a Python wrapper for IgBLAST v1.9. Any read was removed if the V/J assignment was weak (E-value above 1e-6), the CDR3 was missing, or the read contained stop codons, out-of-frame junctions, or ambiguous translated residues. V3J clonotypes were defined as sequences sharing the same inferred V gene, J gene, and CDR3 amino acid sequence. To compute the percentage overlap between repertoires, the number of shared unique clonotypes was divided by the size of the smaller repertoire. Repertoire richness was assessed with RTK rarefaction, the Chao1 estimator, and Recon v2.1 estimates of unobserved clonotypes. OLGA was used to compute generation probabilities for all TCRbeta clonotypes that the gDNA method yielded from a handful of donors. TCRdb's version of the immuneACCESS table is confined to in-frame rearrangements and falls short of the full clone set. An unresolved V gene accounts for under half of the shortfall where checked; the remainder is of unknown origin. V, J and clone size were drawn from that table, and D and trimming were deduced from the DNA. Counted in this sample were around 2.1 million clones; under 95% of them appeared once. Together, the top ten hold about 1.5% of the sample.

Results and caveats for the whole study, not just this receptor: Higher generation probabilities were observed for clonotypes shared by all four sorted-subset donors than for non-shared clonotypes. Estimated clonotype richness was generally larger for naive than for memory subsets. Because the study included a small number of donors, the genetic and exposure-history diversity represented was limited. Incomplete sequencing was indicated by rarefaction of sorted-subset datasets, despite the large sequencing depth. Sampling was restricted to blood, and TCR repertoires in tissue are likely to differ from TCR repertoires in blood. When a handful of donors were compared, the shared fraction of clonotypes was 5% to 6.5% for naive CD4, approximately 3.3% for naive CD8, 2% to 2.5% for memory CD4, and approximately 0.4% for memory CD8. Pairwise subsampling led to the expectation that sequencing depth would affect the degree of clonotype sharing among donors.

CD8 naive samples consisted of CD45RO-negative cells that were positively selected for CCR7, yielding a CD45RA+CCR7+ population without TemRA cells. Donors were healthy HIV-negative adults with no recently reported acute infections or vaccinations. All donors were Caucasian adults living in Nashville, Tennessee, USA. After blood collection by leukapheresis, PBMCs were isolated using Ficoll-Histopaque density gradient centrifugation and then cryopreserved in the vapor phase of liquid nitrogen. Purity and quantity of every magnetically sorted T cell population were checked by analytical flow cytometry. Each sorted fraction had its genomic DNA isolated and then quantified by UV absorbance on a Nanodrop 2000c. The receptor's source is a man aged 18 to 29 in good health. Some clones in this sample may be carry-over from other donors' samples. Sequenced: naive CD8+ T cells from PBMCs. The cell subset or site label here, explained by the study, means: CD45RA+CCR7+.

The CDR3 corresponds to CATHSPQETQYF. The base sequence is TGTGCCACCCACTCCCCTCAAGAGACCCAGTACTTC. The chain is encoded by TRBV28 joined to TRBJ2-5, with the D gene too uncertain to name. Taken from the germline V gene, the CDR1 and CDR2 loops are MDHEN and SYDVKM. From the cysteine through the phenylalanine, the CDR3 covers 12 amino acids. The sequence is cut down to CDR3 DNA, 36 bases in frame from base 1. V loses 10 bases, J loses 2 bases, and the germline ends lie 11 bases apart.